These T cell receptor beta chains were read from a single sample in a study of shared clonotypes between healthy human individuals. Data came from immunoSEQ multiplex PCR; TCRdb stores just in-frame clones and leaves some out. Found here are around 560,000 clones, approximately 95% of them singletons; the top ten hold about 0.11%. Sequenced material: naive CD8+ T cells sorted from blood. These receptors all come from a woman aged 30 to 39 in good health. Each CDR3 is given with its conserved first and last residue. A D gene is named only where the DNA matches it firmly. Clone sizes are given selectively: once, few, many, or a class where the clone is expanded.

clone_size d_call j_call v_call cdr3_nt cdr3_aa
. TRBD2 TRBJ2-1 TRBV2 TGTGCCAGCAGGGGTCGTGGCGGGAGTCATGTAAATGAGCAGTTCTTC CASRGRGGSHVNEQFF
. TRBD2 TRBJ2-5 TRBV19 TGTGCCAGTACTGGACTAGCGGGAGTTGAGGCCCAGTACTTC CASTGLAGVEAQYF
. . TRBJ2-7 TRBV21-1 TGTGCCAGCAGCTACGGACTAGCGGGAGATGACGAGCAGTACTTC CASSYGLAGDDEQYF
. . TRBJ2-7 TRBV7-6 TGTGCCAGCAGCCCGTACGGGCCTTCCTACGAGCAGTACTTC CASSPYGPSYEQYF
. . TRBJ2-7 TRBV11-2 TGTGCCAGCAATCAGCGCCCGGGACGAAACTCCTACGAGCAGTACTTC CASNQRPGRNSYEQYF
. . TRBJ2-7 TRBV2 TGTGCCAGCACAGGGGGGCAATCCTACGAGCAGTACTTC CASTGGQSYEQYF
. . TRBJ2-7 TRBV28 TGTGCCAGCACCTTAGGATCCTACGAGCAGTACTTC CASTLGSYEQYF
. TRBD2 TRBJ2-7 TRBV6-4 TGTGCCGGGAAACCTAGGCTAGCGGGAGTGGTCGACGAGCAGTACTTC CAGKPRLAGVVDEQYF
. TRBD2 TRBJ2-1 TRBV27 TGTGCCAGCAGTCCAAAGCGGGGGGCGGGAGCGGGTGAGCAGTTCTTC CASSPKRGAGAGEQFF
. . TRBJ1-1 TRBV14 TGTGCCAGCAGCCAAGTGGCAGGGGTAAACACTGAAGCTTTCTTT CASSQVAGVNTEAFF
. . TRBJ2-2 TRBV11-2 TGTGCCAGCAGCTTAGATCTAGGGGCCGGGGAGCTGTTTTTT CASSLDLGAGELFF
. TRBD2 TRBJ2-1 TRBV19 TGTGCCAGTAAGTCGGGACTAGCCAGGTACAATGAGCAGTTCTTC CASKSGLARYNEQFF
. . TRBJ1-1 TRBV7-2 TGTGCCAGCAGCCCCCAACCGGCAGGGCAGACTGAAGCTTTCTTT CASSPQPAGQTEAFF
. . TRBJ2-3 TRBV9 TGTGCCAGCAGCGTAGGAGGAGATACGCAGTATTTT CASSVGGDTQYF
. TRBD2 TRBJ2-1 TRBV5-4 TGTGCCAGCAGCTTGGAAGGGACTAACTTCAATGAGCAGTTCTTC CASSLEGTNFNEQFF
once . TRBJ2-1 TRBV5-4 TGTGCCAGCAGCTGGGAGTTCGCAGGGTCCACCGCACAGTTCTTC CASSWEFAGSTAQFF
. . TRBJ2-3 TRBV28 TGTGCCAGCAGTTTTAGGTCCAGCCCAGATACGCAGTATTTT CASSFRSSPDTQYF
once TRBD1 TRBJ1-1 TRBV9 TGTGCCAGCAGCGCTATTCCCTCCCGGGACAGGGGAAGTCAGACTGAAGCTTTCTTT CASSAIPSRDRGSQTEAFF
once TRBD2 TRBJ2-1 TRBV4-1 TGCGCCAGCAGCAAAGACCCGGGACTAGCTCGCGATGAGCAGTTCTTC CASSKDPGLARDEQFF
. . TRBJ2-7 TRBV5-1 TGCGCCAGCAGCTTAGAGGCTCGGGGAGGCGAGCAGTACTTC CASSLEARGGEQYF
. TRBD2 TRBJ2-1 TRBV7-9 TGTGCCAGCAGCTCCGGGACTACCAACTACAATGAGCAGTTCTTC CASSSGTTNYNEQFF
. TRBD1 TRBJ2-3 TRBV7-9 TGTGCCACTAAAACAGGGGGCGTAGATACGCAGTATTTT CATKTGGVDTQYF
. TRBD2 TRBJ2-3 TRBV28 TGTGCCAGCAGTTTAATCCGAGCGGGAGTGGTCCGGAACACAGATACGCAGTATTTT CASSLIRAGVVRNTDTQYF
. . TRBJ1-1 TRBV25-1 TGTGCCAGCAGGGGTGGCACTGAAGCTTTCTTT CASRGGTEAFF
. . TRBJ2-7 TRBV25-1 TGTGCCAGCAGTGAATATGGCCCATCCTACGAGCAGTACTTC CASSEYGPSYEQYF
. TRBD1 TRBJ1-2 TRBV5-8 TGTGCCAGCAGCTTGGGTTTACAGGGGATAAATGGCTACACCTTC CASSLGLQGINGYTF
. . TRBJ2-7 TRBV27 TGTGCCAGCGGAACAGGATACGAGCAGTACTTC CASGTGYEQYF
. . TRBJ2-5 TRBV27 TGTGCCAGCGGACACCAGGGACATTATTTCCAAGAGACCCAGTACTTC CASGHQGHYFQETQYF
. . TRBJ1-5 TRBV6-1 TGTGCCAGCAGTTCAACCCGCCTGGCCCAGCATTTT CASSSTRLAQHF
. . TRBJ2-1 TRBV4-1 TGCGCCAGCAGCCAAGGGACCGAGAAGAGATTTGTGGAGCAGTTCTTC CASSQGTEKRFVEQFF
. TRBD2 TRBJ2-2 TRBV7-6 TGTGCCAGCAGCTCCATAGCGGGAGAGGGCACCGGGGAGCTGTTTTTT CASSSIAGEGTGELFF
. TRBD1 TRBJ2-7 TRBV5-4 TGTGCCAGCAGCCCGTACAGGGGATACGAGCAGTACTTC CASSPYRGYEQYF
. TRBD1 TRBJ2-1 TRBV7-2 TGTGCCAGCAGCGGATGGGACAGGGGAGCTGTCAATGAGCAGTTCTTC CASSGWDRGAVNEQFF
. . TRBJ1-1 TRBV28 TGTGCCAGCAGTCCCCGAGCAGCTAAAGAAGCTTTCTTT CASSPRAAKEAFF
. . TRBJ2-7 TRBV18 TGTGCCAGCTCACCAGAGGACAGATACGAGCAGTACTTC CASSPEDRYEQYF
. TRBD1 TRBJ1-2 TRBV10-3 TGTGCCATCAGTGAGGGGACAGGTCTCTTAAACTATGGCTACACCTTC CAISEGTGLLNYGYTF
. TRBD1 TRBJ1-2 TRBV2 TGTGCCAGCACTCATATTCAGGGGGCCGAGGGTGGCTACACCTTC CASTHIQGAEGGYTF
. . TRBJ2-7 TRBV30 TGTGCCTGGAGTGTCAGCCTTTCCTACGAGCAGTACTTC CAWSVSLSYEQYF
. TRBD1 TRBJ2-7 TRBV27 TGTGCCAGCAGTTTATGGCAGGGGGCTAGCTACGAGCAGTACTTC CASSLWQGASYEQYF
. TRBD2 TRBJ2-1 TRBV19 TGTGCCAGTAGTACCCGGGGTAGCGGGAGTGTGGACAATGAGCAGTTCTTC CASSTRGSGSVDNEQFF
. TRBD2 TRBJ2-7 TRBV29-1 TGCAGCGTTGAAGGACCCACTAGCGGGAGAGTCTACGAGCAGTACTTC CSVEGPTSGRVYEQYF
few . TRBJ1-2 TRBV29-1 TGCAGCGCAAGAATCCCGGAAGGCTACACCTTC CSARIPEGYTF
. TRBD2 TRBJ2-7 TRBV13 TGTGCCAGCAGCACGTCCGTAAGCGGGGGAACCGAGCAGTACTTC CASSTSVSGGTEQYF
. . TRBJ1-2 TRBV28 TGTGCCAGCAGTTTGCTGGAACTGGGGACTAACTATGGCTACACCTTC CASSLLELGTNYGYTF
. . TRBJ1-2 TRBV9 TGTGCCAGCAGCCCAAGTCAGGGAGGGGGTTATGGCTACACCTTC CASSPSQGGGYGYTF
. . TRBJ1-1 TRBV2 TGTGCCAGCAGTGTTACACCCGAAGCTTTCTTT CASSVTPEAFF